These T cell receptor beta chains were read from a single sample in a study of CD8 T cells in Susac syndrome. One entry per CDR3 protein, called by TCRdb with MiXCR from the immunoSEQ multiplex PCR reads. The sample includes some 120,000 distinct CDR3 sequences, around 94% of them seen just once. The sequenced material came from CD4+ T cells from PBMCs. These receptors all come from a human donor in good health. The CDR3 runs from the conserved cysteine through the conserved F or W. The order of the fields is clone size, V gene, D gene, J gene, CDR3 DNA, CDR3 protein. A D gene is named only where the DNA matches it firmly. Only part of the rows carry a size: once, few, many, or a class if the clone is expanded.

-	TRBV4-1	TRBD2	TRBJ2-5	TGCGCCAGCAGCTCCACCGTCGCGGGAGCTAGGGAGACCCAGTACTTC	CASSSTVAGARETQYF
-	TRBV7-6	TRBD1	TRBJ2-7	TGTGCCAGCAGCGACCGGGACAGGGGGCTCGAGCAGTACTTC	CASSDRDRGLEQYF
-	TRBV10-3	-	TRBJ2-3	TGTGCCATCAGTGAGTCATGGTCGGACACTAGCACAGATACGCAGTATTTT	CAISESWSDTSTDTQYF
-	TRBV30	-	TRBJ1-3	TGTGCCTGGAGTGGGGGAAACACCATATATTTT	CAWSGGNTIYF
-	TRBV28	-	TRBJ1-2	TGTGCCAGCAGTTTGGAACAGGGCTTTGGCTACACCTTC	CASSLEQGFGYTF
-	TRBV2	-	TRBJ1-4	TGTGCCAGCAATATTGACACGAAAGGGGAAAAACTGTTTTTT	CASNIDTKGEKLFF
-	TRBV19	-	TRBJ1-6	TGTGCCAGTAGTACCGGGATCGACCTTGGGTCACCCCTCCACTTT	CASSTGIDLGSPLHF
-	TRBV27	TRBD2	TRBJ2-2	TGTGCCAGCAGTTTAGCGGGGGGCGAAGGGGAGCTGTTTTTT	CASSLAGGEGELFF
-	TRBV7-9	-	TRBJ2-7	TGTGCCAGCAGCAGGGGAGAGAACTACGAGCAGTACTTC	CASSRGENYEQYF
-	TRBV20-1	-	TRBJ1-2	TGCAGTGCGAACCGCGAGGGCGGCTACACCTTC	CSANREGGYTF
-	TRBV29-1	TRBD2	TRBJ2-2	TGCAGCGCTAGCGGGAGGACCAACACCGGGGAGCTGTTTTTT	CSASGRTNTGELFF
few	TRBV18	-	TRBJ2-3	TGTGCCAGCTCCGATGGAGATACGCAGTATTTT	CASSDGDTQYF
-	TRBV24-1	-	TRBJ2-1	TGTGCCACCAGTGATCGACTAGGATACAATGAGCAGTTCTTC	CATSDRLGYNEQFF
once	TRBV19	-	TRBJ2-3	TGTGCCAGTAGTATAGTGCCCCTCACAGATACGCAGTATTTT	CASSIVPLTDTQYF
-	TRBV2	-	TRBJ1-6	TGTGCCAGCAAACGAGGGGATAATTCACCCCTCCACTTT	CASKRGDNSPLHF
-	TRBV6-1	-	TRBJ2-3	TGTGCCAGCAGACGCGGGATTTCCCACCCCAAGGATACGCAGTATTTT	CASRRGISHPKDTQYF
-	TRBV20-1	TRBD1	TRBJ1-4	TGCAGTGAGGGGACAGGGGGCGAAAAACTGTTTTTT	CSEGTGGEKLFF
-	TRBV29-1	-	TRBJ1-2	TGCAGCGTTTCAAGGCACCAATGGGGCTACACCTTC	CSVSRHQWGYTF
-	TRBV12-3/TRBV12-4	-	TRBJ2-2	TGTGCCAGCACCTACTCCGTCGGGACGGACGTCGAGGGGGAGCTGTTTTTT	CASTYSVGTDVEGELFF
-	TRBV11-2	-	TRBJ1-1	TGTGCCAGCAGCTTAGAGAGTCTAGGAACTGAAGCTTTCTTT	CASSLESLGTEAFF
-	TRBV9	-	TRBJ1-4	TGTGCCAGCAGCGTCGAATCCGAACTCGGAAAACTGTTTTTT	CASSVESELGKLFF
-	TRBV12-3/TRBV12-4	TRBD2	TRBJ2-3	TGTGCCAGCAGGCGAACTAGCGGGAGTGCTGGTACGCAGTATTTT	CASRRTSGSAGTQYF
-	TRBV5-1	-	TRBJ2-1	TGCGCCAGCAGCTTGCTCGGCGGTTCTACCTACAATGAGCAGTTCTTC	CASSLLGGSTYNEQFF
-	TRBV7-9	-	TRBJ2-1	TGTGCCAGCAGCTTTCGGGACCTGTGGATGAATGAGCAGTTCTTC	CASSFRDLWMNEQFF
-	TRBV2	TRBD2	TRBJ2-2	TGTGCCAGCAGTGCCCGGGAGGGGGCCGGGGAGCTGTTTTTT	CASSAREGAGELFF
once	TRBV4-1	-	TRBJ2-3	TGCGCCAGCAGCCAAGATGTGCAGGGGGGTCGCACAGATACGCAGTATTTT	CASSQDVQGGRTDTQYF
-	TRBV19	-	TRBJ2-7	TGTGCCAGTAGTATAGGGGGTAGCGGATCCTACGAGCAGTACTTC	CASSIGGSGSYEQYF
-	TRBV7-9	TRBD1	TRBJ2-1	TGTGCCAGCAGCCCGGGACAGGGAGAAAGAGATGAGCAGTTCTTC	CASSPGQGERDEQFF
-	TRBV5-1	-	TRBJ2-7	TGCGCCAGCAGCTTGCAGCTCCTAGCGAGCTCCCCCCGGGAGCAGTACTTC	CASSLQLLASSPREQYF
-	TRBV12-3/TRBV12-4	TRBD1	TRBJ2-3	TGTGCCAGCAGTCTACCCGGGACAGGGAGCACAGATACGCAGTATTTT	CASSLPGTGSTDTQYF
few	TRBV5-1	TRBD2	TRBJ2-1	TGCGCCAGCAGTCTGGGGACTAGCGGGACCAATGAGCAGTTCTTC	CASSLGTSGTNEQFF
-	TRBV10-3	TRBD2	TRBJ2-7	TGTGCCATCAGGCTAGCGGGTACTTACGAGCAGTACTTC	CAIRLAGTYEQYF
-	TRBV4-2	-	TRBJ2-1	TGTGCCAGCAGCCAAGATCTGGTACTGAGCTCCTACAATGAGCAGTTCTTC	CASSQDLVLSSYNEQFF
-	TRBV7-2	-	TRBJ2-3	TGTGCCAGCAGCTTAGGCTCCCCTGTAGATACGCAGTATTTT	CASSLGSPVDTQYF
-	TRBV12-3/TRBV12-4	-	TRBJ1-1	TGTGCCAGCATCAAAATAGGTGAAGCTTTCTTT	CASIKIGEAFF
-	TRBV7-9	-	TRBJ2-4	TGTGCCAGCGCAAGGCCAGGGGAAAACATTCAGTACTTC	CASARPGENIQYF
-	TRBV4-2	TRBD2	TRBJ2-1	TGTGCCAGCAGCCAACGGACTAGCGGTCCCAATGAGCAGTTCTTC	CASSQRTSGPNEQFF
once	TRBV5-1	-	TRBJ2-2	TGCGCCAGCAGCTCCCAGGGGTACTCGAACACCGGGGAGCTGTTTTTT	CASSSQGYSNTGELFF
-	TRBV27	-	TRBJ1-3	TGTGCCAGCAGTTTATTCGCAGGGGTGAACACCATATATTTT	CASSLFAGVNTIYF
-	TRBV2	TRBD1	TRBJ2-5	TGTGCCAGCAATCCCGGGACAGGAGAAGAGACCCAGTACTTC	CASNPGTGEETQYF
-	TRBV19	-	TRBJ2-7	TGTGCCAGTAGTATAGCCGGACAGCGAGCATACTCCTACGAGCAGTACTTC	CASSIAGQRAYSYEQYF
-	TRBV12-3/TRBV12-4	-	TRBJ1-2	TGTGCCAGCAGACTCAATTACTATGGCTACACCTTC	CASRLNYYGYTF
-	TRBV18	-	TRBJ2-3	TGTGCCAGCTCACCAGGAGGGACCTCCATTTACACAGATACGCAGTATTTT	CASSPGGTSIYTDTQYF
-	TRBV4-3	-	TRBJ2-3	TGCGCCAGCAGCCAAGATCTAGTTACAGATACGCAGTATTTT	CASSQDLVTDTQYF
-	TRBV27	TRBD2	TRBJ2-1	TGTGCCAGCAGTTTGACTAGCGGGAGTATGGGTGAGCAGTTCTTC	CASSLTSGSMGEQFF
-	TRBV2	-	TRBJ1-5	TGTGCCAGCAGCCTACACGAGGGGGCCCAGCATTTT	CASSLHEGAQHF
-	TRBV3-1	TRBD1	TRBJ2-1	TGTGCCAGCAGCCAAAATCAGGGGGCCGATGAGCAGTTCTTC	CASSQNQGADEQFF
-	TRBV10-2	TRBD1	TRBJ2-1	TGCGCCAGCAGTGAGCCACAGGGGATGGAGTTCTTC	CASSEPQGMEFF
-	TRBV7-9	-	TRBJ2-5	TGTGCCAGCAGCCCTCCGGTCAGGACTGCGGAGACCCAGTACTTC	CASSPPVRTAETQYF
-	TRBV7-3	TRBD2	TRBJ2-3	TGTGCCAGCAGTCGTGCGGGAGCGGGCACAGATACGCAGTATTTT	CASSRAGAGTDTQYF
-	TRBV12-3/TRBV12-4	-	TRBJ2-5	TGTGCCAGCAGTCCTGGACAGTCTAAGGCGACCCAGTACTTC	CASSPGQSKATQYF
-	TRBV9	-	TRBJ1-5	TGTGCCAGCAGCGGTACCACAGGGCCCCAGCATTTT	CASSGTTGPQHF
-	TRBV3-1	-	TRBJ2-5	TGTGCCAGCAGCCAAGCCAGCGGCCAAGAGACCCAGTACTTC	CASSQASGQETQYF
-	TRBV7-8	-	TRBJ2-1	TGTGCCAGCAGAACCACGGAGGAATCCTACAATGAGCAGTTCTTC	CASRTTEESYNEQFF
-	TRBV7-9	-	TRBJ1-6	TGTGCCAGCAGCTTAGAGCTGCCGCCCCTCCACTTT	CASSLELPPLHF
-	TRBV7-8	-	TRBJ2-2	TGTGCCAGCAGCTCAGGGGTGGGCGGGGAGCTGTTTTTT	CASSSGVGGELFF
-	TRBV5-1	TRBD1	TRBJ1-4	TGCGCCAGCAGCCCGGGCAGGGGGAATGAAAAACTGTTTTTT	CASSPGRGNEKLFF
-	TRBV25-1	TRBD1	TRBJ2-7	TGTGCCAGCAGTGAACCCAAGACAGGGGGCCGTGGCGGAGCCTACGAGCAGTACTTC	CASSEPKTGGRGGAYEQYF
-	TRBV19	-	TRBJ1-2	TGTGCCAGTAGTATGCATCAGTCGGATAACTATGGCTACACCTTC	CASSMHQSDNYGYTF